Shown below are 29 T cell receptor beta chains from a single sample sequenced in a study of molecular identifiers for immune sequencing clone quantification. TCRdb redid the calling of the PCR reads with MiXCR, one entry per CDR3 protein. Found here are roughly 50,000 distinct CDR3 sequences, roughly 24% of them singletons; the top ten hold about 1.9%. Sequenced: naive CD8+ T cells from blood, with Jurkat cell RNA spiked in. Subset reported: FACS-sorted CD8+CD4-CCR7+CD45RA+ naive T cells. The receptors come from a human donor in good health. Some libraries in this study had Jurkat cell RNA spiked in.

As concerns this clonotype: With a much larger clone just one base away, this may be a read error. The V and J genes are TRBV7-9 and TRBJ1-2; D gene unclear. Between the trimmed V and J ends, which lost 5 bases and 8 bases, there was a span of 18 bases. The CDR3 runs 14 residues. Germline V lookup: CDR1 SEHNR, CDR2 FQNEAQ (reference sequence). CDR3 in amino acids: CASSREDVSDGYTF. The CDR3 DNA is TGTGCCAGCAGCCGGGAGGACGTGTCGGACGGCTACACCTTC.

The J gene is TRBJ2-5, the V gene TRBV4-3; possible D gene TRBD2, 6 bases. The germline V gene has CDR1 LGHNA and CDR2 YSLEER. V was trimmed by 0 bases and J by 3 bases, leaving 11 bases between them. CDR3 size: 15 residues. The CDR3 is CASSQDHGGEETQYF. In nucleotides, the CDR3 is TGCGCCAGCAGCCAAGATCACGGGGGAGAAGAGACCCAGTACTTC.

This clonotype has ten or more counts. The rearrangement joins TRBV10-3 to TRBJ2-5; the match to TRBD1 covers 8 bases. Germline V gene lookup returns CDR1 ENHRY and CDR2 SYGVKD. This CDR3 region has 14 residues. V shed 10 bases and J 0 bases; nucleotides not matched to a gene: 7. The CDR3 DNA follows: TGTGCCACCCGGACAGGGCTGTACCAAGAGACCCAGTACTTC. This gives the protein CATRTGLYQETQYF.

On this clonotype itself: Since a much larger clone is just one base distant, this may be a read error. The chain joins TRBV4-1 to TRBJ1-1; D is undetermined. This CDR3 contains 11 residues. Germline V gives CDR1 MGHRA, CDR2 YSYEKL. Trimming took 4 bases from V and 6 from J, leaving 6 bases between them. The CDR3 loop reads CASSRASEAFF. The DNA of the CDR3 is TGCGCCAGCAGCCGGGCATCTGAAGCTTTCTTT.

This clonotype showed up just a few times. This sequence may be a read error, since a much larger clone differs from it by one base. The CDR3 sequence: CSARGELASSTDMQYF. CDR3 in DNA: TGCAGTGCTAGAGGGGAACTAGCGTCTAGCACAGATATGCAGTATTTT. The rearrangement uses TRBV20-1 and TRBJ2-3; 7 bases are a match to TRBD2. The CDR3 spans 16 residues. Germline V gives CDR1 DFQATT, CDR2 SNEGSKA (reference sequence).

The chain recombines TRBV23-1 with TRBJ1-5; D may be TRBD1 (6 bases). TRBV23-1 is an open reading frame whose function is uncertain. The germline V and J ends were trimmed by 4 bases and 0 bases, with 10 bases remaining between them. The CDR3 is made up of 15 amino acids. The CDR3 sequence: CASSRDIDSNQPQHF. The CDR3 DNA is TGCGCCAGCAGTCGGGACATCGATAGCAATCAGCCCCAGCATTTT.

This clonotype was counted at least ten times. The chain employs TRBV6-5 and TRBJ2-7; the D gene is possibly TRBD1 (6 bases). CDR1 and CDR2 from the germline V gene are MNHEY and SVGAGI. Trimming left V 3 bases short and J 2 bases short, with 11 bases between. This CDR3 contains 14 residues. CDR3 amino acids: CASSYAGAPYEQYF. In DNA, the CDR3 is TGTGCCAGCAGTTATGCAGGGGCGCCCTACGAGCAGTACTTC.

In its sample, this clonotype was seen many times. This chain uses TRBV6-5 with TRBJ2-3; 9 nucleotides align to TRBD1. The length of the CDR3 is 16 residues. Germline V gene sequence: CDR1 MNHEY, CDR2 SVGAGI. Trimming removed 8 bases from V and 3 bases from J; junction bases left unmatched: 12. The CDR3 here is CASHYLRDRETDTQYF. CDR3 in DNA: TGTGCCAGCCACTACCTCCGGGACAGGGAGACAGATACGCAGTATTTT.

In this sample, this clonotype turned up many times. This chain joins TRBV23-1 and TRBJ1-6, with 8 bases matching TRBD1. TRBV23-1 is recorded as an ORF, its role being uncertain. The CDR3 has 17 amino acids. Trimming at V came to 3 bases and at J to 0 bases, leaving 4 bases not matched to a gene. The CDR3 is CASSHLDRVSYNSPLHF. The CDR3 bases are TGCGCCAGCAGTCACCTGGACAGGGTCTCCTATAATTCACCCCTCCACTTT.

Worth noting for this clonotype: This may come from a read error, since a much larger clone is one base off. The chain carries TRBV6-5 and TRBJ2-3; weak D call: TRBD1 (6 bases). CDR3 length: 14 residues. CDR1 and CDR2 (germline): MNHEY, SVGAGI. The CDR3 DNA is TGTGCCAGCCAAGCAGGGGTGCGCCCAGATACGCGGTATTTT. Translated, it gives CASQAGVRPDTRYF.

This clonotype was recorded at least ten times. The chain links TRBV5-1 to TRBJ1-1; no clear D gene. CDR1 and CDR2 (germline): SGHRS, YFSETQ. This CDR3 is 16 amino acids long. V was trimmed by 4 bases and J by 1 base, leaving 17 bases between them. CDR3 region: CASSLPDPIQNTEAFF. The CDR3 nucleotides are TGCGCCAGCAGCCTCCCAGACCCGATCCAGAACACTGAAGCTTTCTTT.

A note on this clonotype: This may stem from a read error, because a much larger clone lies one nucleotide away. The V and J genes are TRBV29-1 and TRBJ2-7; 7 bases align to TRBD2. Unmatched junction bases numbered 6, after V lost 1 base and J lost 6 bases. CDR3 length equals 13 residues. CDR1 and CDR2 (germline): SQVTM, ANQGSEA. The CDR3 nucleotides are TGCAGCGTTGAAGGTCCGGCGGGGGTCGAGCAGTACTTC. This codes for CSVEGPAGVEQYF.

This clonotype has a count of ten or more. The rearrangement uses TRBV6-2 or TRBV6-3 and TRBJ2-7; 9 nucleotides match TRBD2. The germline V gene encodes CDR1 MNHEY and CDR2 SVGEGT. The CDR3 extends over 15 amino acids. V dropped 7 bases and J dropped 3; count of bases not matched to a gene: 10. As DNA, the CDR3 is TGTGCCAGCAAGTCGGTAACTAGCGGGTACTACGAGCAGTACTTC. Amino acids: CASKSVTSGYYEQYF.

Here the CDR3 reads CASSQDLSGSYEQYF. In nucleotides, the CDR3 is TGCGCCAGCAGCCAAGATCTAAGCGGGTCCTACGAGCAGTACTTC. V gene TRBV4-1 combines with J gene TRBJ2-7; possible D gene TRBD2, 6 bases. The CDR3 is made up of 15 amino acids. Germline V gives CDR1 MGHRA, CDR2 YSYEKL. V was clipped by 0 bases and J by 1 base, with 10 bases between them.

This clonotype was found many times. This chain joins TRBV14 and TRBJ1-5; D is unresolved. The CDR3 spans 12 residues. Germline values: CDR1 SGHDN, CDR2 FVKESK. Deletions cut 3 bases from V and 7 bases from J, with 7 bases between. The CDR3 sequence: CASSHGSQPQHF. The CDR3 DNA is TGTGCCAGCAGCCACGGATCACAGCCCCAGCATTTT.

This clonotype was recorded at least ten times. The chain couples TRBV27 to TRBJ2-3; 8 bases align to TRBD1. This CDR3 region has 13 residues. The junction had 5 bases not matched to a gene; V was cut back by 6 bases and J by 6 bases. The germline gives CDR1 MNHEY, CDR2 SMNVEV (reference sequence). The CDR3 region is CASSGDRGDTQYF. DNA of the CDR3: TGTGCCAGCAGCGGTGACAGGGGCGATACGCAGTATTTT.

This clonotype was counted at least ten times. The chain carries TRBV30 and TRBJ1-1; D gene uncertain. The CDR3 loop spans 10 amino acids. The V gene's germline CDR1 is GTSNPN and CDR2 SVGIG (reference sequence). Trimming shortened V by 3 bases and J by 4 bases, and 3 bases separated the two germline ends. The CDR3 DNA reads as TGTGCCTGGAGAGGCACTGAAGCTTTCTTT. The encoded protein is CAWRGTEAFF.

In the case of this clonotype: A read error is possible here, since a much larger clone lies one base away. The chain couples TRBV15 to TRBJ1-1; D may be TRBD1 (5 bases). The germline CDR1 and CDR2 sequences are LNHNV and YYDKDF (reference sequence). The CDR3 is 15 amino acids. The CDR3, as DNA: TGTGCCACCAGCAGATTAACCGGGACTAGCACTGGAGCTTTCTTT. Translating gives CATSRLTGTSTGAFF.

Concerning this clonotype: An end of the junction differs from the germline gene, which may be a read error. The chain uses TRBV6-2 or TRBV6-3 and TRBJ2-7, with D perhaps TRBD2 (5 bases). The CDR3 covers 16 residues. The germline gives CDR1 MNHEY, CDR2 SVGEGT. The CDR3 nucleotides are TGTGCCGGCAGTTACGGTGCGGGTCTAAGGGCTTACGAGCAGTACTTC. Protein sequence: CAGSYGAGLRAYEQYF.

The CDR3: CASSRGQLWANVLTF. The CDR3 DNA is TGTGCCAGCAGCCGGGGACAGCTCTGGGCCAACGTCCTGACTTTC. The chain combines TRBV5-6 with TRBJ2-6, with 7 positions matching TRBD1. V lost 4 bases to trimming and J lost 5 bases; unmatched junction nucleotides: 6. Germline loops: CDR1 SGHDT, CDR2 YYEEEE. The CDR3 loop spans 15 amino acids.

This clonotype has a handful of counts. A single base separates this from a much larger clone, so it may be a read error. This sequence joins TRBV2 and TRBJ2-3; D might be TRBD1 (5 bases). Germline CDR1 reads SNHLY; CDR2 reads FYNNEI. The CDR3 has 15 amino acids. V dropped 6 bases and J dropped 5 bases, with 18 bases sitting between them. CDR3 DNA sequence: TGTGCCAGCAGGGCCGGGTGGGGCGGCATAGATACGCAGTATTTT. It is translated as CASRAGWGGIDTQYF.

Concerning this clonotype: This could be a read error, since a much larger clone is one nucleotide away. The chain carries TRBV5-6 and TRBJ2-1; D remains unclear. CDR1 and CDR2 from the germline V gene are SGHDT and YYEEEE. This CDR3 region has 16 residues. The CDR3 loop reads CASNSLEGGEYNGQFF. For the CDR3, the DNA is TGTGCCAGCAACTCCCTCGAAGGCGGAGAGTACAATGGGCAGTTCTTC.

This clonotype was counted many times. This chain connects TRBV20-1 to TRBJ1-4; D not resolved. The CDR3 has 13 amino acids. Trimming took 6 bases from V and 3 from J, leaving 11 bases between them. Germline CDR1 reads DFQATT; CDR2 reads SNEGSKA (reference sequence). The CDR3 protein is CSAETLSNEKLFF. In DNA form, the CDR3 reads TGCAGTGCCGAGACGTTGTCTAATGAAAAACTGTTTTTT.

Regarding this clonotype: This could be a read error, since a much larger clone is one nucleotide away. This chain joins TRBV7-9 and TRBJ1-2; the match to TRBD1 covers 7 bases. The CDR3 covers 16 residues. The germline CDR1 and CDR2 sequences are SEHNR and FQNEAQ (reference sequence). The CDR3 spells CAGSSLTGEPNYGYTF. The DNA for the CDR3 is TGTGCCGGCAGCTCATTAACAGGGGAACCTAACTATGGCTACACCTTC.

This chain joins TRBV29-1 and TRBJ2-1; 14 bases agree with TRBD2. The J segment lost 3 bases and the V segment lost 4 bases, leaving 14 bases of the junction unmatched. Looked up from germline, CDR1 is SQVTM and CDR2 is ANQGSEA. The CDR3 has 19 amino acids. The CDR3 DNA follows: TGCAGCGTTGTGGGACTAGCGGGAGCCTCCCACAAGATCTACAATGAGCAGTTCTTC. Translating it yields CSVVGLAGASHKIYNEQFF.

Regarding this clonotype: A much bigger clone sits one base away, suggesting this may be a read error. The CDR3 nucleotides read TGTGCCAGCAGTTACTCCAGGACAGGGCTTGAGCCCCAGCATTTT. Translation: CASSYSRTGLEPQHF. This chain connects TRBV6-5 to TRBJ1-5, with 8 nucleotides matching TRBD1. V shed 0 bases and J 8 bases; nucleotides not matched to a gene: 6. The CDR3 length is 15 residues. The germline V gene encodes CDR1 MNHEY and CDR2 SVGAGI.

This clonotype was picked up many times. The chain has TRBV3-1 and TRBJ2-7; 13 nucleotides line up with TRBD2. The CDR3 totals 20 residues. Germline CDR1 LGHDT, CDR2 YNNKEL (reference sequence). J lost 5 bases, V lost 1 base, and 17 bases had no gene match. This CDR3 reads CASSQGETGTSGKSVHEQYF. The CDR3 nucleotides read TGTGCCAGCAGCCAAGGGGAAACCGGGACTAGCGGGAAGTCGGTGCACGAGCAGTACTTC.

Ten or more counts support this clonotype. The CDR3 loop is CSAPGLAGTADTQYF. For the CDR3, the DNA is TGCAGTGCGCCAGGACTAGCGGGTACGGCAGATACGCAGTATTTT. The chain employs TRBV20-1 and TRBJ2-3, with 11 bases aligning to TRBD2. Trimming took 6 bases from V and 4 from J; bases not matched to a gene: 9. The CDR3 has 15 amino acids. The germline CDR1 and CDR2 sequences are DFQATT and SNEGSKA (reference sequence).

This clonotype was counted ten times or more. The chain recombines TRBV24-1 with TRBJ2-7; either TRBD1 or TRBD2 may supply D (5 bases each). The CDR3 length is 17 residues. The V gene lost 1 base and the J gene lost 0 bases, with 15 bases spanning the gap. In germline, CDR1 is KGHDR, CDR2 SFDVKD. CDR3 in DNA: TGTGCCACCAGTGATTTAAGGGGACGAGCTAGCTCCTACGAGCAGTACTTC. Residues: CATSDLRGRASSYEQYF.